A single sample is the source of the 22 T cell receptor beta chains below, sequenced in a study of CD8+ T cells in alopecia areata. Extracted from the samples, RNA was reverse transcribed into cDNA to serve as the sequencing template. Repertoires were generated with immunoSEQ multiplex PCR, while TCRdb's copy carries only in-frame clones and drops some. The data hold roughly 150,000 clones, with 58% observed a single time. The sample was CD4+ T cells sorted from blood, taken at week 0. Receptor source: a human donor with alopecia areata.

The V and J genes are TRBV30 and TRBJ2-3, with a weak D call TRBD2 (7 bases). The CDR3 is made up of 14 amino acids. Germline-derived CDR1 and CDR2 are GTSNPN and SVGIG (reference sequence). V was trimmed by 2 bases and J by 1 base, leaving 10 bases between them. DNA for the CDR3: TGTGCCTGGAGTAGGGGGGGCGGCACAGATACGCAGTATTTT. It codes for CAWSRGGGTDTQYF.

This clone turned up a few times. This same CDR3 is encoded by further DNA sequences in the sample. The V and J genes are TRBV7-2 and TRBJ2-2, with D unresolved. Germline V gene sequence: CDR1 SGHTA, CDR2 FQGNSA. Deletions cut 4 bases from V and 6 bases from J, with 6 bases between. This CDR3 is built from 12 residues. CDR3 nucleotide sequence: TGTGCCAGCAGCTCTTTGGCCGGGGAGCTGTTTTTT. It encodes CASSSLAGELFF.

The CDR3 nucleotides read TGTGCCAGTAGTCCCAGGCTTGGGATGGGGGAGACCCAGTACTTC. Its protein product is CASSPRLGMGETQYF. The chain joins TRBV19 to TRBJ2-5, with D hard to call. Trimming took off 5 bases at V and 5 bases at J, with 18 bases between the two ends. This CDR3 comprises 15 residues. From germline, CDR1 is LNHDA and CDR2 SQIVND (reference sequence).

On this clone itself: The sample holds other DNA sequences that translate to the same CDR3. V usage is TRBV29-1 and J usage is TRBJ2-5, with D tentatively TRBD1 or TRBD2 (6 bases each). Trimming left V 7 bases short and J 5 bases short, with 11 bases between. Germline loops: CDR1 SQVTM, CDR2 ANQGSEA. The CDR3 length is 11 residues. The CDR3 nucleotides read TGCAGCGGCAGGGGAGGCGAGACCCAGTACTTC. Translated: CSGRGGETQYF.

The rearrangement joins TRBV5-1 to TRBJ2-5, with 10 bases that match TRBD1. The CDR3 has 15 residues. The V and J ends lost 5 bases and 0 bases, in that order; junction bases with no gene match: 4. Germline V gene lookup returns CDR1 SGHRS and CDR2 YFSETQ. The CDR3 region has the DNA TGCGCCAGCAGTTCGGGACAGGGGTACCAAGAGACCCAGTACTTC. Translation gives CASSSGQGYQETQYF.

The J gene is TRBJ1-5, the V gene TRBV16; a possible D gene is TRBD1 (5 bases). Germline V gene data show CDR1 as KGHSY and CDR2 as FQNENV. This CDR3 is built from 14 residues. V was shortened by 4 bases and J by 4 bases, with 11 bases between the two germline ends. DNA of the CDR3: TGTGCCAGCAGCCCAGACAGCGGAAATCAGCCCCAGCATTTT. Its protein product is CASSPDSGNQPQHF.

The CDR3 sequence is CASRMSGANVLTF. CDR3 DNA sequence: TGTGCCAGCAGAATGTCTGGGGCCAACGTCCTGACTTTC. V gene TRBV9 combines with J gene TRBJ2-6; D not certain. The V end lost 5 bases, the J end lost 1 base, and 4 bases lay between the germline ends. CDR1 and CDR2 from the germline V gene are SGDLS and YYNGEE. This CDR3 is 13 amino acids long. Drawing the rest from reference TRBV9 and TRBJ2-6, the complete variable domain is DSGVTQTPKHLITATGQRVTLRCSPRSGDLSVYWYQQSLDQGLQFLIQYYNGEERAKGNILERFSAQQFPDLHSELNLSSLELGDSALYFCASRMSGANVLTFGAGSRLTVL.

The CDR3 region is CASSPIVGANVLTF. The CDR3 DNA follows: TGTGCCAGCAGCCCTATTGTTGGGGCCAACGTCCTGACTTTC. The V call is TRBV7-2, the J call TRBJ2-6; D gene ambiguous. The CDR3 has 14 amino acids. Germline-derived CDR1 and CDR2 are SGHTA and FQGNSA. Trimming took off 5 bases at V and 3 bases at J, with 8 bases between the two ends.

In this sample, this clone turned up a few times. This chain links TRBV7-2 with TRBJ1-4; perhaps TRBD1 as D (6 bases). Trimming removed 5 bases from V and 4 bases from J, with 14 bases in between. From germline, CDR1 is SGHTA and CDR2 FQGNSA. This CDR3 is built from 15 residues. The CDR3 nucleotides are TGTGCCAGCAGCCCCAGGGCAGGGGTTAATGAAAAACTGTTTTTT. It is translated as CASSPRAGVNEKLFF.

This clone was found once. V and J are TRBV15 and TRBJ2-1, with 10 bases matching TRBD2. After removal of 7 bases from V and 7 bases from J, the junction contained 7 bases not matched to a gene. This CDR3 region has 14 residues. In germline, CDR1 is LNHNV, CDR2 YYDKDF (reference sequence). In nucleotides, the CDR3 is TGTGCCACCAAAGAAGCGGGGGGGCGGAATGAGCAGTTCTTC. Protein sequence: CATKEAGGRNEQFF.

This clone was detected once. The chain carries TRBV29-1 and TRBJ2-3; D ambiguous. There are 11 residues in the CDR3. Trimming took off 4 bases at V and 3 bases at J, with 5 bases between the two ends. CDR1 is SQVTM, CDR2 ANQGSEA, per germline. The CDR3 sequence is CSVVVTDTQYF. For the CDR3, the DNA is TGCAGCGTTGTGGTGACAGATACGCAGTATTTT.

In its sample, this clone was seen a few times. The rearrangement joins TRBV20-1 to TRBJ1-2; unclear D gene. Germline CDR1 reads DFQATT; CDR2 reads SNEGSKA (reference sequence). V dropped 2 bases and J dropped 7 bases, with 8 bases sitting between them. The CDR3 runs 11 residues. DNA for the CDR3: TGCAGTGCTAGAAATCGGGTTGGCTACACCTTC. Protein product: CSARNRVGYTF.

V gene TRBV30 combines with J gene TRBJ1-1; D might be TRBD1 (5 bases). The CDR3 runs 11 residues. Germline assignment: CDR1 GTSNPN and CDR2 SVGIG (reference sequence). V lost 5 bases, J lost 8 bases, and 12 bases lay in between. CDR3 DNA: TGTGCCTGGGCAAGACAGCGGGAAGCTTTCTTT. This translates into CAWARQREAFF.

V usage is TRBV30 and J usage is TRBJ1-2; 9 bases fit TRBD1. The trim removed 3 bases at V and 5 bases at J, leaving 4 bases unmatched. Germline V gene data show CDR1 as GTSNPN and CDR2 as SVGIG (reference sequence). There are 13 residues in the CDR3. As DNA, the CDR3 is TGTGCCTGGAGAAGGACAGGGGTTTATGGCTACACCTTC. Its protein is CAWRRTGVYGYTF.

As to this clone: An end of the junction differs from the germline gene, which may be a read error. The V gene is TRBV5-1, the J gene TRBJ2-1; no reliable D call. The CDR3 covers 11 residues. Germline CDR1 SGHRS, CDR2 YFSETQ. The CDR3 reads CASSSGMDRIF. The CDR3 region has the DNA TGCGCCAGCAGCTCTGGTATGGATAGGATCTTC.

This clone has only a few counts. The rearrangement uses TRBV29-1 and TRBJ2-4, with TRBD1 identical over 9 bases. The CDR3 runs to 15 residues. Germline CDR1 SQVTM, CDR2 ANQGSEA. Unmatched junction bases numbered 6, after V lost 4 bases and J lost 2 bases. The chain's CDR3 is CSVGTGTGTKNIQYF. In DNA form, the CDR3 reads TGCAGCGTTGGGACTGGGACAGGGACCAAAAACATTCAGTACTTC. Full variable domain (outside the CDR3, taken from reference TRBV29-1 and TRBJ2-4): SAVISQKPSRDICQRGTSLTIQCQVDSQVTMMFWYRQQPGQSLTLIATANQGSEATYESGFVIDKFPISRPNLTFSTLTVSNMSPEDSSIYLCSVGTGTGTKNIQYFGAGTRLSVL.

The chain uses TRBV4-3 and TRBJ2-7; 10 nucleotides match TRBD2. The trim removed 1 base at V and 2 bases at J, leaving 11 bases unmatched. The CDR3 contains 18 residues. Germline V gene lookup returns CDR1 LGHNA and CDR2 YSLEER. CDR3 sequence reads: CASSQAGSLAGKAYEQYF. In DNA form, the CDR3 reads TGCGCCAGCAGCCAAGCAGGGTCACTAGCGGGGAAAGCCTACGAGCAGTACTTC.

This clone was picked up a small number of times. This sequence joins TRBV2 and TRBJ2-3, with a tentative D call TRBD2 (5 bases). CDR1 is SNHLY, CDR2 FYNNEI, per germline. This CDR3 is 15 amino acids long. The V gene lost 6 bases and the J gene lost 6 bases, with 19 bases spanning the gap. The CDR3 protein is CASRWEQIGGDTQYF. In nucleotides, the CDR3 is TGTGCCAGCAGATGGGAGCAGATCGGAGGTGATACGCAGTATTTT. Complete variable domain (other parts from reference TRBV2 and TRBJ2-3): EPEVTQTPSHQVTQMGQEVILRCVPISNHLYFYWYRQILGQKVEFLVSFYNNEISEKSEIFDDQFSVERPDGSNFTLKIRSTKLEDSAMYFCASRWEQIGGDTQYFGPGTRLTVL.

This clone came up a few times. Additional DNA sequences in this sample encode the identical CDR3. The chain employs TRBV5-1 and TRBJ1-6; D remains unclear. Looked up from germline, CDR1 is SGHRS and CDR2 is YFSETQ. The V end was cut by 0 bases, the J end by 7 bases, with 5 bases between. The CDR3 is made up of 13 amino acids. The CDR3 region is CASSLESNSPLHF. In DNA, the CDR3 is TGCGCCAGCAGCTTGGAGAGCAATTCACCCCTCCACTTT.

To note about this clone: Other nucleotide sequences in the sample specify the same CDR3. This chain uses TRBV7-2 with TRBJ2-7; D remains ambiguous. Trimming stripped 3 bases from V and 2 bases from J, with 2 bases between. The CDR3 extends over 11 amino acids. The V gene's germline CDR1 is SGHTA and CDR2 FQGNSA. The CDR3 reads CASSLTYEQYF. The CDR3, as DNA: TGTGCCAGCAGCTTGACCTACGAGCAGTACTTC.

The chain combines TRBV2 with TRBJ2-3; D is tentatively TRBD1 or TRBD2 (5 bases each). V lost 2 bases and J 1 base, leaving 13 bases between the germline ends. Per germline, CDR1 SNHLY and CDR2 FYNNEI. CDR3 length: 16 amino acids. As DNA, the CDR3 is TGTGCCAGCAGTGAATATAAGGGGAGCGGCACAGATACGCAGTATTTT. This codes for CASSEYKGSGTDTQYF.

For this clone: The junction differs from germline at one of its ends, possibly a read error. The V gene is TRBV7-6, the J gene TRBJ2-7; TRBD2 is a possible D gene (9 bases). This CDR3 has 12 amino acids. Germline lookup yields CDR1 SGHVS and CDR2 FNYEAQ. This CDR3 is CASSQAGGQEAF. The CDR3 nucleotides are TGTGCCAGCAGCCAAGCGGGGGGACAGGAAGCCTTC.